This T cell receptor (beta chain) was documented in a study of blood T cell repertoires in COVID-19. About the study: The United States, Italy and Spain supplied acute and convalescent COVID-19 samples.

As processed by the authors: Amplification with reference gene primers provided the estimates of nucleated cell counts. Using immunoSEQ multiplex PCR, the repertoire was profiled, and TCRdb retains in-frame clones only, with some absent. The V and J calls and clone size were taken over from that table, and D and trimming were inferred from the DNA. The sample records about 300,000 clones, more than 70% being singletons. V lost 7 bases to trimming and J lost 5 bases, with 6 bases between them. From germline, CDR1 is SNHLY and CDR2 FYNNEI. CDR3 size: 10 residues. The material sequenced was peripheral blood. This TCR was recovered from a woman aged 45-60 years with acute or convalescent COVID-19. The chain joins TRBV2 to TRBJ2-7, with D unresolved. CDR3 in amino acids: CASIRDEQYF. The CDR3 coding sequence is TGTGCCAGCATTCGAGACGAGCAGTACTTC.